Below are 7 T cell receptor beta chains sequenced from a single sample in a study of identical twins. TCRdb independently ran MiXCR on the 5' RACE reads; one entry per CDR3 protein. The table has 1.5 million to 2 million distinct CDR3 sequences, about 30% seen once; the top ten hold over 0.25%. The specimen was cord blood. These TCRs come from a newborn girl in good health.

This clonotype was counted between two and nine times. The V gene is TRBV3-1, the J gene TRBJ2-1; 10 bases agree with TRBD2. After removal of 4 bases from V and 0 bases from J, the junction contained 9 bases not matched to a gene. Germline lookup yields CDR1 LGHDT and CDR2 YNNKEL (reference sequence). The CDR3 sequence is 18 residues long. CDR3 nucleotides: TGTGCCAGCAGCCCCTGGACTAGCGGTCCGAGCTCCTACAATGAGCAGTTCTTC. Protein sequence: CASSPWTSGPSSYNEQFF.

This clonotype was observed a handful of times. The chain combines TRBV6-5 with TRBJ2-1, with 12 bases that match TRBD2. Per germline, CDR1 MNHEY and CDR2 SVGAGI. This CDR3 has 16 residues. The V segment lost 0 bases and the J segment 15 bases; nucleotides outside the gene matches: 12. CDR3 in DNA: TGTGCCAGCAGTTACTCGAAGGCTAGCGGGAGGGCCGTTAGGTTCTTC. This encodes CASSYSKASGRAVRFF.

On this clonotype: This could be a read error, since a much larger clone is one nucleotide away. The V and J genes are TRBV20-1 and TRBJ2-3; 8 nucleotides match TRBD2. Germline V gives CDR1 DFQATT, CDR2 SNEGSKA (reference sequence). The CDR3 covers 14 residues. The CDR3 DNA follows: TGCAGTGCTAGAGCGGGACTAGGCACAGATACGCGGTATTTT. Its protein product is CSARAGLGTDTRYF.

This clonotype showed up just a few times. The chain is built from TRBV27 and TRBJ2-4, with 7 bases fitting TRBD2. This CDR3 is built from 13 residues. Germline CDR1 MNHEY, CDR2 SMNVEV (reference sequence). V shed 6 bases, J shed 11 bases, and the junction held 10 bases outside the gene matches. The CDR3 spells CASRLTLSGFQYF. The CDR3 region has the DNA TGTGCCAGCAGGCTAACCCTTAGCGGGTTTCAGTACTTC.

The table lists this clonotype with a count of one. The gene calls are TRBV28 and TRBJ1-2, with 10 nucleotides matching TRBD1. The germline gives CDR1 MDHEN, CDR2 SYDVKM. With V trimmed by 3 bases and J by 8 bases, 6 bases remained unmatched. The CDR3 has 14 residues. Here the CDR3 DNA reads TGTGCCAGCAGTTTCCCGACAGGGGGCTTAGGCTACACCTTC. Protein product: CASSFPTGGLGYTF.

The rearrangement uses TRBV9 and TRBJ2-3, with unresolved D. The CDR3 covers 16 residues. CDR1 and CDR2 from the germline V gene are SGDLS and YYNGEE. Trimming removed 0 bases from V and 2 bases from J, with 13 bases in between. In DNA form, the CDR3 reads TGTGCCAGCAGCGTAGAAGGTCCTTTAAACACAGATACGCAGTATTTT. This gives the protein CASSVEGPLNTDTQYF.

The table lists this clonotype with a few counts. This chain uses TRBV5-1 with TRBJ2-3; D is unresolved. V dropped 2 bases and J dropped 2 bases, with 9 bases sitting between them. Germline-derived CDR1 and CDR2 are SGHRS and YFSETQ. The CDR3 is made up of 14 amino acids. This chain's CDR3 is CASSLEAPTDTQYF. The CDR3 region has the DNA TGCGCCAGCAGCTTAGAAGCCCCCACAGATACGCAGTATTTT.